One sample yielded the 30 T cell receptor beta chains listed below, sequenced in a study of vaccination and CD4 T cells after COVID-19 (dated by TCRdb to 2021 to 2024). Library construction relied on PCR. The instrument was an Illumina iSeq 100. At the Johns Hopkins FTIC core, DNA from the cultured CD4+ T cells underwent TCR sequencing with the Oncomine TCR Beta short-read assay. TCRdb reanalyzed the raw reads on its own, using fastp at Q25 for trimming and MiXCR for clone calling, and kept in-frame beta chains. Each entry merges the rows of one CDR3 protein and shows their most common DNA and genes. In all, the sample holds some 15,000 distinct CDR3 sequences, and about 28% of those were seen once. Around 25% of the sample is in the top ten clones. Their target antigens are unknown. The treatment or condition label of this sample denotes: approximately 9-day PBMC culture with coronavirus spike peptide pools or control peptides (ViraFEST assay).

Sample: cultured CD4+ T cells from blood. These receptors were taken from a human donor with COVID-19.

The genes are TRBV4-2 and TRBJ2-5; D tentatively fits TRBD1 or TRBD2 (5 bases each). CDR1 and CDR2 (germline): LGHNA, YNFKEQ. The length of the CDR3 is 13 residues. Trimming left V 0 bases short and J 5 bases short, with 7 bases between. The CDR3 sequence: CASSQDREETQYF. CDR3 DNA: TGTGCCAGCAGCCAAGACAGGGAGGAGACCCAGTACTTC.

This chain connects TRBV19 to TRBJ1-6, with D possibly matching TRBD1 (6 bases). The length of the CDR3 is 16 residues. Trimming pared 5 bases from V and 0 bases from J, leaving 11 bases between. Germline CDR1 LNHDA, CDR2 SQIVND (reference sequence). The CDR3 DNA follows: TGTGCCAGTAGTGGAGGGGGGAGCTCCTATAATTCACCCCTCCACTTT. Translating gives CASSGGGSSYNSPLHF. The full variable domain, rest sourced from reference TRBV19 and TRBJ1-6, is DGGITQSPKYLFRKEGQNVTLSCEQNLNHDAMYWYRQDPGQGLRLIYYSQIVNDFQKGDIAEGYSVSREKKESFPLTVTSAQKNPTAFYLCASSGGGSSYNSPLHFGNGTRLTVT.

This clonotype has just a few counts. The genes are TRBV7-6 and TRBJ1-2; maybe TRBD1 (6 bases). This CDR3 has 17 residues. Trimming cost V 3 bases and J 1 base, with 18 bases left between them. The germline V gene encodes CDR1 SGHVS and CDR2 FNYEAQ. CDR3: CASSFSAGDRNNYGYTF. The CDR3 DNA is TGTGCCAGCAGCTTTAGTGCCGGCGACAGGAATAACTATGGCTACACCTTC.

This clonotype was detected a few times. The chain joins TRBV7-2 to TRBJ1-1, with a tentative D call TRBD1 (5 bases). The CDR3 covers 15 residues. V was trimmed by 0 bases and J by 5 bases, leaving 13 bases between them. Germline CDR1 SGHTA, CDR2 FQGNSA. The DNA of the CDR3 is TGTGCCAGCAGCTTAGCGCCGGGGGTGAGAACTGAAGCTTTCTTT. Translated: CASSLAPGVRTEAFF.

V usage is TRBV9 and J usage is TRBJ2-2; 9 nucleotides line up with TRBD1. CDR3 size: 14 residues. Germline V gene lookup returns CDR1 SGDLS and CDR2 YYNGEE. With V trimmed by 5 bases and J by 5 bases, 4 bases remained unmatched. The CDR3 nucleotides are TGTGCCAGCAGAAGGACAGGGGATACCGGGGAGCTGTTTTTT. Amino acids: CASRRTGDTGELFF. The whole variable domain, remainder taken from reference TRBV9 and TRBJ2-2, is DSGVTQTPKHLITATGQRVTLRCSPRSGDLSVYWYQQSLDQGLQFLIQYYNGEERAKGNILERFSAQQFPDLHSELNLSSLELGDSALYFCASRRTGDTGELFFGEGSRLTVL.

J is TRBJ2-7 and V is TRBV9; TRBD1 matches 10 bases. The CDR3 has 14 residues. J gave up 5 bases and V 3 bases, and 5 bases lay outside the gene matches. From germline, CDR1 is SGDLS and CDR2 YYNGEE. As DNA, the CDR3 is TGTGCCAGCAGCGGAAGGGACAGGGGAAACGAGCAGTACTTC. This sequence encodes CASSGRDRGNEQYF. The full variable domain, in which reference TRBV9 and TRBJ2-7 provide the parts outside the CDR3, is DSGVTQTPKHLITATGQRVTLRCSPRSGDLSVYWYQQSLDQGLQFLIQYYNGEERAKGNILERFSAQQFPDLHSELNLSSLELGDSALYFCASSGRDRGNEQYFGPGTRLTVT.

The chain carries TRBV7-2 and TRBJ2-2; tentative D call: TRBD2 (6 bases). Trimming took off 6 bases at V and 6 bases at J, with 17 bases between the two ends. Germline V CDR1 and CDR2: SGHTA, FQGNSA. CDR3 length equals 15 residues. The CDR3, as DNA: TGTGCCAGCAGGTCTTTTGCGGGGTCTTCCGGGGAGCTGTTTTTT. Residues: CASRSFAGSSGELFF.

In this sample, this clonotype is medium-sized. The chain employs TRBV6-1 and TRBJ1-5; D gene ambiguous. In germline, CDR1 is MNHNS, CDR2 SASEGT. The CDR3 is 14 residues long. V was cut by 6 bases and J by 1 base, with 10 bases left in between. CDR3 residues: CASSPGPSNQPQHF. CDR3 in DNA: TGTGCCAGCAGCCCAGGACCGAGCAATCAGCCCCAGCATTTT.

This clonotype was picked up a small number of times. V gene TRBV2 combines with J gene TRBJ1-2, with unresolved D. The CDR3 spans 13 residues. CDR1 is SNHLY, CDR2 FYNNEI, per germline. V was pared by 3 bases and J by 8 bases, with 13 bases between. CDR3 sequence: CASSEEWVRGYTF. In DNA, the CDR3 is TGTGCCAGCAGTGAGGAGTGGGTTAGGGGCTACACCTTC.

The chain combines TRBV6-4 with TRBJ2-1; either TRBD1 or TRBD2 may fit D (5 bases each). This CDR3 spans 15 amino acids. Trimming removed 4 bases at V and 3 bases at J, with 13 bases between. The germline V gene has CDR1 MRHNA and CDR2 SNTAGT. The CDR3 nucleotides read TGTGCCAGCAGTGCGGGGACGGGCGTCTACAATGAGCAGTTCTTC. The encoded protein is CASSAGTGVYNEQFF.

This clonotype was picked up a small number of times. The chain links TRBV2 to TRBJ1-2; D unresolved. Trimming removed 5 bases from V and 2 bases from J, with 15 bases in between. Germline values: CDR1 SNHLY, CDR2 FYNNEI. This CDR3 comprises 15 residues. The CDR3 nucleotides read TGTGCCAGCAGTCGAAACCGGGCAGCCAACTATGGCTACACCTTC. The encoded protein is CASSRNRAANYGYTF.

This clonotype has a handful of counts. V and J are TRBV2 and TRBJ2-5, with D possibly being TRBD2 (5 bases). Germline V gene sequence: CDR1 SNHLY, CDR2 FYNNEI. V shed 3 bases and J shed 4 bases, with 6 bases lying between them. The CDR3 runs 12 residues. The chain's CDR3 is CASSEGRETQYF. CDR3 in DNA: TGTGCCAGCAGTGAGGGGAGAGAGACCCAGTACTTC. Filled out from reference TRBV2 and TRBJ2-5, the complete variable domain reads EPEVTQTPSHQVTQMGQEVILRCVPISNHLYFYWYRQILGQKVEFLVSFYNNEISEKSEIFDDQFSVERPDGSNFTLKIRSTKLEDSAMYFCASSEGRETQYFGPGTRLLVL.

The J gene is TRBJ1-5, the V gene TRBV12-3 or TRBV12-4, with D perhaps matching TRBD1 (5 bases). The CDR3 length is 14 residues. V was clipped by 3 bases and J by 12 bases, with 18 bases between them. The CDR3 region has the DNA TGTGCCAGCAGTTTTTCCCAACCCGCGGGACTCCAGCATTTT. This gives the protein CASSFSQPAGLQHF.

This clonotype is termed medium-sized. This chain uses TRBV6-1 with TRBJ1-5; tentative D call: TRBD1 (5 bases). The ends were cut back, 5 bases at V and 11 bases at J, with 31 bases in the middle. The germline V gene has CDR1 MNHNS and CDR2 SASEGT. The CDR3 loop spans 18 amino acids. DNA of the CDR3: TGTGCCAGCAGTCCCCCCCCCGCATCCTTCACGGGGGACGCGACCCAGCATTTT. As protein: CASSPPPASFTGDATQHF.

This chain uses TRBV20-1 with TRBJ2-7; TRBD2 matches 8 bases. Germline V CDR1 and CDR2: DFQATT, SNEGSKA (reference sequence). V was clipped by 5 bases and J by 2 bases; unmatched bases: 8. The CDR3 loop spans 14 amino acids. The CDR3 bases are TGCAGTGCTGGGGGGGGGACTAGGACCTACGAGCAGTACTTC. The encoded protein is CSAGGGTRTYEQYF.

V usage is TRBV7-2 and J usage is TRBJ1-2; 10 bases align to TRBD1. Germline V gene data show CDR1 as SGHTA and CDR2 as FQGNSA. This CDR3 is 14 amino acids long. Trimming took 3 bases from V and 8 from J; bases not matched to a gene: 6. The CDR3 reads CASSFTRTGGGYTF. The CDR3 region has the DNA TGTGCCAGCAGCTTCACTCGGACAGGGGGAGGCTACACCTTC.

The gene calls are TRBV12-3 or TRBV12-4 and TRBJ2-1; TRBD2 agrees at 9 bases. This CDR3 comprises 15 residues. J gave up 6 bases and V 6 bases, and 9 bases lay outside the gene matches. The CDR3 here is CASRPPQRGANEQFF. CDR3 bases: TGTGCCAGCAGGCCGCCGCAGCGGGGGGCCAATGAGCAGTTCTTC.

The table lists this clonotype with a few counts. The V gene is TRBV7-3, the J gene TRBJ2-2; 10 nucleotides agree with TRBD2. Trimming cost V 4 bases and J 7 bases; bases outside gene matches: 9. From germline, CDR1 is SGHTA and CDR2 FQGTGA. The CDR3 is 16 amino acids. The CDR3 region is CASSSSGGPSVGELFF. In nucleotides, the CDR3 is TGTGCCAGCAGCTCTAGCGGGGGACCTTCTGTCGGGGAGCTGTTTTTT.

This clonotype is medium-sized (0.01 to 0.1%) in the sample. The chain joins TRBV30 to TRBJ1-1; 8 nucleotides line up with TRBD1. There are 17 residues in the CDR3. Germline CDR1 GTSNPN, CDR2 SVGIG (reference sequence). After removal of 3 bases from V and 0 bases from J, the junction contained 12 bases not matched to a gene. Here the CDR3 DNA reads TGTGCCTGGAGGTTCCAGGGGGCGAGGGACATGAACACTGAAGCTTTCTTT. This codes for CAWRFQGARDMNTEAFF.

The chain combines TRBV27 with TRBJ2-1, with TRBD2 matching 8 bases. The J segment lost 7 bases and the V segment lost 7 bases, leaving 9 bases of the junction unmatched. The CDR3 loop spans 14 amino acids. CDR1 is MNHEY, CDR2 SMNVEV, per germline (reference sequence). Here the CDR3 DNA reads TGTGCCAGCATGGCCACGGGGGGGCGGAATGAGCAGTTCTTC. This codes for CASMATGGRNEQFF.

This sequence joins TRBV7-2 and TRBJ1-1; tentative D call: TRBD1 (5 bases). The germline V and J ends were trimmed by 5 bases and 5 bases, with 18 bases remaining between them. The CDR3 spans 15 residues. Germline values: CDR1 SGHTA, CDR2 FQGNSA. CDR3 sequence reads: CASSPDGGTGTEAFF. In nucleotides, the CDR3 is TGTGCCAGCAGCCCCGACGGGGGAACGGGGACTGAAGCTTTCTTT. The variable domain in full, with the rest retrieved from reference TRBV7-2 and TRBJ1-1, is GAGVSQSPSNKVTEKGKDVELRCDPISGHTALYWYRQSLGQGLEFLIYFQGNSAPDKSGLPSDRFSAERTGGSVSTLTIQRTQQEDSAVYLCASSPDGGTGTEAFFGQGTRLTVV.

By frequency in the sample, this clonotype is medium-sized. The chain links TRBV6-5 to TRBJ2-3; D is unresolved. The CDR3 runs 14 residues. Per germline, CDR1 MNHEY and CDR2 SVGAGI. V lost 0 bases and J 5 bases, leaving 9 bases between the germline ends. CDR3 amino acids: CASSYSIRKDTQYF. The DNA of the CDR3 is TGTGCCAGCAGTTACTCGATACGAAAAGATACGCAGTATTTT.

The CDR3: CASSVGLAGSPYEQYF. The CDR3 DNA is TGTGCCAGCAGCGTGGGACTAGCGGGGTCCCCCTACGAGCAGTACTTC. The rearrangement joins TRBV9 to TRBJ2-7, with 13 bases aligning to TRBD2. Looked up from germline, CDR1 is SGDLS and CDR2 is YYNGEE. The CDR3 extends over 16 amino acids. V was clipped by 2 bases and J by 2 bases; unmatched bases: 4.

The CDR3 is CASSLPGTTQPQHF. The CDR3, as DNA: TGTGCCAGCAGTCTTCCCGGGACAACACAGCCCCAGCATTTT. The V gene is TRBV28, the J gene TRBJ1-5, with a possible D match to TRBD1 (6 bases). There are 14 residues in the CDR3. Germline lookup yields CDR1 MDHEN and CDR2 SYDVKM. V was pared by 5 bases and J by 7 bases, with 15 bases between.

Only one count was recorded for this clonotype. The gene calls are TRBV5-4 and TRBJ2-5; 8 bases line up with TRBD2. With 1 base clipped from V and 3 bases from J, the junction kept 11 bases outside the gene matches. Germline V gene sequence: CDR1 SGHNT, CDR2 YYREEE (reference sequence). The CDR3 is made up of 17 amino acids. The CDR3 DNA sequence: TGTGCCAGCAGCTTGATTGGTCGGGGGGGCGGGGAAGAGACCCAGTACTTC. As protein: CASSLIGRGGGEETQYF.

The chain combines TRBV20-1 with TRBJ1-5; D is unresolved. CDR1 is DFQATT, CDR2 SNEGSKA, per germline (reference sequence). This CDR3 has 15 amino acids. V lost 6 bases, J lost 1 base, and 16 bases lay in between. The CDR3 sequence is CSAKDHSGSNQPQHF. The CDR3 DNA is TGCAGTGCGAAGGACCACTCCGGGAGCAATCAGCCCCAGCATTTT.

Only a few counts were recorded for this clonotype. As DNA, the CDR3 is TGTGCCAGCAGTCAGGGATTGGGGGGCTACACCTTC. Translating gives CASSQGLGGYTF. The chain is built from TRBV27 and TRBJ1-2; tentative D call: TRBD1 (5 bases). Germline V CDR1 and CDR2: MNHEY, SMNVEV (reference sequence). The CDR3 has 12 amino acids. The V end lost 5 bases, the J end lost 8 bases, and 12 bases lay between the germline ends.

V is TRBV4-1 and J is TRBJ2-5, with TRBD2 matching over 10 bases. Trimming removed 4 bases from V and 2 bases from J; junction bases left unmatched: 7. The germline CDR1 and CDR2 sequences are MGHRA and YSYEKL. This CDR3 has 16 amino acids. Written as DNA, the CDR3 is TGCGCCAGCAGCCTGCCGGCTAGCGGGGGACAAGAGACCCAGTACTTC. Protein product: CASSLPASGGQETQYF.

This CDR3 reads CASSIQRYSNQPQHF. The CDR3 DNA reads TGTGCCAGTAGTATCCAGCGTTATAGCAATCAGCCCCAGCATTTT. This sequence joins TRBV19 and TRBJ1-5, with D uncertain. The CDR3 is 15 residues long. Germline values: CDR1 LNHDA, CDR2 SQIVND (reference sequence). Between the trimmed V and J ends, which lost 3 bases and 0 bases, there was a span of 9 bases.

The chain uses TRBV5-6 and TRBJ1-5; D is possibly TRBD1 (6 bases). Germline loops: CDR1 SGHDT, CDR2 YYEEEE. CDR3 size: 16 residues. V shed 3 bases and J shed 0 bases, with 13 bases lying between them. CDR3 loop: CASSSGDYNSNQPQHF. CDR3 DNA: TGTGCCAGCAGCTCAGGGGATTACAATAGCAATCAGCCCCAGCATTTT.